The clone carrying this T cell receptor beta chain showed up many times. RNA transcripts served as the template for amplifying TCR beta CDR3 regions. First-round RT-PCR of the TCR CDR3 relied on the HTBI primer set. In TCRdb, the multiplex PCR reads were re-called with MiXCR into one record per CDR3 protein. The sample yields over 250,000 distinct CDR3 sequences, less than 30% seen once. The CDR3 extends over 13 amino acids. Germline V CDR1 and CDR2: MNHNS, SASEGT. V dropped 0 bases and J dropped 13 bases, with 16 bases sitting between them. This specimen belongs to a study of T cells in Graves' hyperthyroidism and ophthalmopathy. Patients aged 18 to 65 with hyperthyroidism were newly diagnosed, with duration under 2 months. Blood dates from first hyperthyroidism diagnosis, before any ophthalmopathy symptoms. The authors obtained PBMCs from 10 ml of fresh peripheral blood.

The source is a middle-aged man with Graves' hyperthyroidism that later progressed to Graves' ophthalmopathy. Sequenced input: blood. The J gene is TRBJ2-7, the V gene TRBV6-1; no definite D call. CDR3 sequence (DNA): TGTGCCAGCAGTGAAGCGATCAGATACGTGGGATACTTC. Amino acid sequence: CASSEAIRYVGYF.